The rows below give T cell receptor beta chains drawn from one sample of a study of Tregs in tolerant kidney transplant recipients. Data came from immunoSEQ multiplex PCR; TCRdb stores just in-frame clones and leaves some out. Of 90,000 or so clones in the sample, 93% were seen once. Material: CD4+ T cells from blood (PBMCs), obtained 12 months after the transplant. Source of these receptors: a human patient who received a combined kidney and bone marrow transplant. Some T cells here may be from the graft donor. CDR3s include the opening cysteine and the closing phenylalanine or tryptophan. The D gene is left open where the match is weak. Clone sizes are given selectively: once, few, many, or a class where the clone is expanded.

abundance	v_gene	j_gene	d_gene	CDR3nt	CDR3aa
.	TRBV19	TRBJ2-3	TRBD2	TGTGCCAGTAGTGTCGGGACTAGCGGGGGACATACGCAGTATTTT	CASSVGTSGGHTQYF
.	TRBV29-1	TRBJ2-2	.	TGCAGCGTTGTACCGGGGAACACCGGGGAGCTGTTTTTT	CSVVPGNTGELFF
.	TRBV5-1	TRBJ2-1	TRBD2	TGCGCCAGCAGCTTGACAGGGACTAGCGGGTATACCTACAATGAGCAGTTCTTC	CASSLTGTSGYTYNEQFF
.	TRBV25-1	TRBJ2-7	.	TGTGCCAGCAGTGAAGGTCGGGGTGGCGAGCAGTACTTC	CASSEGRGGEQYF
.	TRBV6-5	TRBJ2-3	TRBD2	TGTGCCAGCACGACTAGCGGGGGTGATACGCAGTATTTT	CASTTSGGDTQYF
.	TRBV2	TRBJ1-5	.	TGTGCCAGCAGTGGGGACGGGGGTGGCCAGCCCCAGCATTTT	CASSGDGGGQPQHF
.	TRBV7-2	TRBJ2-7	TRBD2	TGTGCCAGCAGCCCTCGGACTAGCGGGGGGGCTTACTCCTACGAGCAGTACTTC	CASSPRTSGGAYSYEQYF
.	TRBV15	TRBJ2-2	.	TGTGCCACCAGCAGCAGGGTTAGGACCGGGGAGCTGTTTTTT	CATSSRVRTGELFF
.	TRBV7-3	TRBJ2-2	TRBD1	TGTGCCAGCAGCCACAGGACAGGGCATACCGGGGAGCTGTTTTTT	CASSHRTGHTGELFF
.	TRBV30	TRBJ1-1	.	TGTGCTGAGCATTCAGGGTCTGAAGCTTTCTTT	CAEHSGSEAFF
.	TRBV4-3	TRBJ1-3	TRBD1	TGCGCCAGCAGCCATTCCGGAGTTCCCGGGGCGGGACAGGGGAATGGAAACACCATATATTTT	CASSHSGVPGAGQGNGNTIYF
.	TRBV29-1	TRBJ1-3	TRBD1	TGCAGCGTCCGACAGGGGGCTGCTGGAAACACCATATATTTT	CSVRQGAAGNTIYF
.	TRBV19	TRBJ2-7	.	TGTGCCAGTAGTACTCAGGGAAGCTACGAGCAGTACTTC	CASSTQGSYEQYF
.	TRBV7-8	TRBJ2-7	TRBD2	TGTGCCAGCAGCTTTATAGCGGGGGGCTACGAGCAGTACTTC	CASSFIAGGYEQYF
few	TRBV10-1	TRBJ1-3	TRBD1	TGCGCCAGCAGTATGCGGGGACAGGGTGGCCTAGGAAACACCATATATTTT	CASSMRGQGGLGNTIYF
.	TRBV7-2	TRBJ1-2	TRBD1	TGTGCCAGCAGCGGGGGACGGGACAGGTCCTCTTATGGCTACACCTTC	CASSGGRDRSSYGYTF
.	TRBV25-1	TRBJ2-2	TRBD2	TGTGCCAGCATCGCTAGCGGGAATAAGAACACCGGGGAGCTGTTTTTT	CASIASGNKNTGELFF
once	TRBV7-3	TRBJ2-2	TRBD1	TGTGCCAGCAGCCCAGGGGGCACCGGGGAGCTGTTTTTT	CASSPGGTGELFF
once	TRBV23-1	TRBJ1-1	.	TGCGCCAGCAGAACTTCCTACAGGAACACTGAAGCTTTCTTT	CASRTSYRNTEAFF
.	TRBV5-1	TRBJ1-4	.	TGCGCCAGCAGCTTGGTTGAGGGCGCGGGCGAAAAACTGTTTTTT	CASSLVEGAGEKLFF
.	TRBV18	TRBJ2-1	.	TGTGCCAGCTCACCTAAATCGGGACAATACAATGAGCAGTTCTTC	CASSPKSGQYNEQFF
once	TRBV21-1	TRBJ2-7	.	TGTGCCAGCAGCAAAGCGGGGATAGCGGGGGGCTGCGACGCCTACGAGCAGTACTTC	CASSKAGIAGGCDAYEQYF
.	TRBV4-1	TRBJ2-5	.	TGCGCCAGCAGCCAAGATCGTGCGTGGGGACTTAGGCAGTACTTC	CASSQDRAWGLRQYF
.	TRBV6-5	TRBJ1-1	TRBD1	TGTGCCAGCAGTTACGGGGGACAGGGGAACACTGAAGCTTTCTTT	CASSYGGQGNTEAFF
.	TRBV5-5	TRBJ2-1	TRBD2	TGTGCCAGCAGCTCCAGCGGGGGGGATTACAATGAGCAGTTCTTC	CASSSSGGDYNEQFF
.	TRBV7-2	TRBJ1-2	TRBD1	TGTGCCAGCAGCTCGACAGGGACTTATGGCTACACCTTC	CASSSTGTYGYTF
.	TRBV6-6	TRBJ2-1	.	TGTGCCAGCAGTTTCGGCGGTTCCTCCTACAATGAGCAGTTCTTC	CASSFGGSSYNEQFF
.	TRBV5-4	TRBJ2-6	.	TGTGCCACCAGGACTTCTGGGGCCAACGTCCTGACTTTC	CATRTSGANVLTF
.	TRBV11-2	TRBJ2-7	.	TGTGCCAGCAGCTTAGACAGTTTCTACGAGCAGTACTTC	CASSLDSFYEQYF
.	TRBV19	TRBJ1-2	TRBD1	TGTGCCAGTAGTATTCAGGACAGGGGTAACTATGGCTACACCTTC	CASSIQDRGNYGYTF
once	TRBV5-1	TRBJ2-3	TRBD2	TGCGCCAGCAGCTTCTCTAGCGGGAGCGCAGATACGCAGTATTTT	CASSFSSGSADTQYF
.	TRBV29-1	TRBJ2-2	TRBD1	TGCAGCGTCGACAGGGGAAACACCGGGGAGCTGTTTTTT	CSVDRGNTGELFF
.	TRBV5-1	TRBJ2-2	TRBD2	TGCGCCAGCAGCTTAGGACTAGCGAACACCGGGGAGCTGTTTTTT	CASSLGLANTGELFF
.	TRBV5-1	TRBJ2-7	TRBD2	TGCGCCAGCAGCTTGGTTCGGGGGGATAACTACGAGCAGTACTTC	CASSLVRGDNYEQYF
.	TRBV18	TRBJ2-7	TRBD1	TGTGCCAGCTCACCCGGGGACAGGGGAGGGTACGAGCAGTACTTC	CASSPGDRGGYEQYF
.	TRBV7-3	TRBJ2-1	TRBD2	TGTGCCAGCAGCTTAATAGCGGGGGGGCCTGGTGAGCAGTTCTTC	CASSLIAGGPGEQFF
.	TRBV18	TRBJ1-1	TRBD1	TGTGCCAGCTCAGACAGGGGATGGACTGAAGCTTTCTTT	CASSDRGWTEAFF
once	TRBV11-3	TRBJ2-5	.	TGTGCCAGCAGCTTGGCGGTTTACCAAGAGACCCAGTACTTC	CASSLAVYQETQYF
.	TRBV18	TRBJ1-1	.	TGTGCCAGCTCACCCAGACCAACAGGAATGAACACTGAAGCTTTCTTT	CASSPRPTGMNTEAFF
.	TRBV2	TRBJ2-7	TRBD1	TGTGCCAGCATTGGACAGGGCGACCTGTACGAGCAGTACTTC	CASIGQGDLYEQYF
.	TRBV18	TRBJ2-1	TRBD2	TGTGCCAGCCAAACTAGCGGGGGGGCTCGAGGTGAGCAGTTCTTC	CASQTSGGARGEQFF
once	TRBV9	TRBJ2-2	TRBD2	TGTGCCAGCAGCTCGACTAGCGGGAGAACTAACACCGGGGAGCTGTTTTTT	CASSSTSGRTNTGELFF
.	TRBV7-8	TRBJ2-7	.	TGTGCCAGCAGCAGAAGGGGGGGCGCCGATATCTACGAGCAGTACTTC	CASSRRGGADIYEQYF
.	TRBV5-5	TRBJ1-3	.	TGTGCCAGCAGCTCCGGGAGCTCTGGAAACACCATATATTTT	CASSSGSSGNTIYF
few	TRBV2	TRBJ2-7	.	TGTGCCAGCATCTCACTGGCTAGCCACGAGCAGTACTTC	CASISLASHEQYF
.	TRBV15	TRBJ2-7	.	TGTGCCACCAGCAGAGATTTTCCCCATACAGATACCTACGAGCAGTACTTC	CATSRDFPHTDTYEQYF